What follows are 13 T cell receptor beta chains derived from one specimen sequenced in a study of beta chain features in type 1 diabetes. Study observations and caveats: Among all four CD4+ subsets, Type 1 diabetes patients had TCRB CDR3s that were moderately but significantly shorter.

Reverse transcribing all isolated RNA meant expressed TCRB transcripts were sequenced. Assay: immunoSEQ multiplex PCR; the TCRdb copy retains only in-frame clones and omits some. Of under 350,000 clones listed, 13% to 15% were seen once; the top ten hold roughly 0.018%. No cognate antigen is known for these TCRs. The sequenced material came from naive CD4+ T cells from blood. The receptors come from a man aged 25 to 40 with type 1 diabetes.

This clone was seen a handful of times. The chain has TRBV5-5 and TRBJ2-3; a weak D match, TRBD1 (6 bases). Trimming shortened V by 1 base and J by 4 bases, and 10 bases separated the two germline ends. This CDR3 has 14 residues. Germline CDR1 SGHKS, CDR2 YYEKEE (reference sequence). The DNA of the CDR3 is TGTGCCAGCAGCTTGAGAGGGGGACCAGATACGCAGTATTTT. It translates to CASSLRGGPDTQYF.

The CDR3 loop is CASSESNRAESPLHF. The CDR3 DNA reads TGTGCCAGCAGTGAATCAAACAGGGCAGAGTCACCCCTCCACTTT. This rearrangement joins TRBV25-1 to TRBJ1-6, with D possibly matching TRBD1 (6 bases). Germline CDR1 reads MGHDK; CDR2 reads SYGVNS. With 1 base removed from V and 10 bases from J, the gap between germline ends came to 14 bases. The CDR3 runs to 15 residues.

This clone was picked up one time. The chain is built from TRBV11-3 and TRBJ2-1, with a possible D match to TRBD1 (6 bases). The CDR3 consists of 13 residues. From germline, CDR1 is SGHNT and CDR2 YENEEA. Trimming pared 2 bases from V and 8 bases from J, leaving 10 bases between. The CDR3 DNA is TGTGCCAGCAGCTTAAACAGGGTTCATGAGCAGTTCTTC. Its protein product is CASSLNRVHEQFF.

V gene TRBV25-1 combines with J gene TRBJ2-7; D is undetermined. The CDR3 covers 13 residues. With 3 bases removed from V and 2 bases from J, the gap between germline ends came to 8 bases. Germline loops: CDR1 MGHDK, CDR2 SYGVNS. CDR3 residues: CASSDEVPYEQYF. The DNA of the CDR3 is TGTGCCAGCAGTGATGAGGTCCCCTACGAGCAGTACTTC.

Only a few counts were recorded for this clone. This chain joins TRBV25-1 and TRBJ2-5, with 12 positions matching TRBD1. The end of the DNA fits TRBJ2-7 better, so the J call may be wrong. The germline V gene encodes CDR1 MGHDK and CDR2 SYGVNS. The CDR3 is 15 amino acids. The CDR3 region is CASSDGGQGADEQYF. The CDR3 nucleotides read TGTGCCAGCAGTGATGGGGGACAGGGGGCCGACGAGCAGTACTTC.

This clone has more than one count but fewer than ten. The rearrangement joins TRBV10-3 to TRBJ1-1; TRBD1 matches at 9 bases. The V and J ends lost 8 bases and 0 bases, in that order; junction bases with no gene match: 13. Per the germline V gene, CDR1 is ENHRY and CDR2 is SYGVKD. The CDR3 is 17 residues long. The CDR3 sequence is CAIGGGQGNTMNTEAFF. The CDR3 DNA reads TGTGCCATCGGGGGGGGACAGGGCAATACCATGAACACTGAAGCTTTCTTT.

This rearrangement joins TRBV6-5 to TRBJ2-1; 9 nucleotides align to TRBD1. Germline V gene data show CDR1 as MNHEY and CDR2 as SVGAGI. Trimming removed 0 bases from V and 6 bases from J; junction bases left unmatched: 3. The CDR3 consists of 15 residues. CDR3 sequence: CASSYSRTGVNEQFF. CDR3 nucleotide sequence: TGTGCCAGCAGTTACTCGAGGACAGGGGTCAATGAGCAGTTCTTC.

The chain employs TRBV7-9 and TRBJ2-7, with 7 nucleotides matching TRBD1. The CDR3 runs 15 residues. With 5 bases clipped from V and 2 bases from J, the junction kept 9 bases outside the gene matches. Germline CDR1 and CDR2: SEHNR and FQNEAQ (reference sequence). CDR3: CASSPRTGETYEQYF. The CDR3 DNA sequence: TGTGCCAGCAGCCCAAGGACAGGAGAGACCTACGAGCAGTACTTC. Filled out from reference TRBV7-9 and TRBJ2-7, the complete variable domain reads DTGVSQNPRHKITKRGQNVTFRCDPISEHNRLYWYRQTLGQGPEFLTYFQNEAQLEKSRLLSDRFSAERPKGSFSTLEIQRTEQGDSAMYLCASSPRTGETYEQYFGPGTRLTVT.

In its sample, this clone was seen a few times. This chain connects TRBV6-5 to TRBJ2-5; TRBD1 agrees at 7 bases. V was clipped by 6 bases and J by 1 base; unmatched bases: 5. The CDR3 contains 14 residues. Looked up from germline, CDR1 is MNHEY and CDR2 is SVGAGI. The CDR3 sequence: CASSGTAIQETQYF. In DNA form, the CDR3 reads TGTGCCAGCAGCGGGACAGCGATCCAAGAGACCCAGTACTTC.

The chain links TRBV7-8 to TRBJ2-5; TRBD2 might be the D (6 bases). This CDR3 region has 16 residues. CDR1 is SGHVS and CDR2 is FQNEAQ in the germline V gene. The V end was cut by 2 bases, the J end by 1 base, with 14 bases between. CDR3: CASSLKYGSIQETQYF. Written as DNA, the CDR3 is TGTGCCAGCAGCTTAAAGTACGGGAGTATCCAAGAGACCCAGTACTTC.

The chain's CDR3 is CASRATAAYGYTF. The CDR3 nucleotides read TGTGCCAGCAGGGCAACAGCCGCCTATGGCTACACCTTC. V gene TRBV2 combines with J gene TRBJ1-2; D remains unclear. Trimming took 6 bases from V and 4 from J, leaving 12 bases between them. CDR3 length: 13 residues. Germline CDR1 is SNHLY and CDR2 is FYNNEI.

The chain carries TRBV27 and TRBJ2-1; 9 bases are shared with TRBD1. V trimming: 2 bases; J trimming: 8 bases; junction bases outside the gene matches: 10. Per the germline V gene, CDR1 is MNHEY and CDR2 is SMNVEV (reference sequence). This CDR3 contains 16 residues. As DNA, the CDR3 is TGTGCCAGCAGTTTAAGAGTGGGGACAGGGAGCCATGAGCAGTTCTTC. Translation gives CASSLRVGTGSHEQFF.

The chain uses TRBV6-6 and TRBJ2-3; D is possibly TRBD1 (6 bases). Looked up from germline, CDR1 is MNHNY and CDR2 is SVGAGI (reference sequence). V was trimmed by 4 bases and J by 3 bases, leaving 17 bases between them. CDR3 length: 16 residues. The CDR3 sequence is CASSSGPGRGTDTQYF. CDR3 in DNA: TGTGCCAGCAGTTCCGGACCGGGAAGGGGGACAGATACGCAGTATTTT.